The 25 T cell receptor beta chains below all came from one sample that was sequenced in a study of blood T cell repertoires in COVID-19. Method: immunoSEQ multiplex PCR; TCRdb's copy keeps in-frame clones and lacks some. The sample yields about 89,000 clones, 81% seen once. Material: peripheral blood. These receptor sequences come from a woman of 80 years or more with acute or convalescent COVID-19.

This clone appeared once. V is TRBV27 and J is TRBJ1-6; 8 nucleotides match TRBD1. This CDR3 is built from 18 residues. Germline lookup yields CDR1 MNHEY and CDR2 SMNVEV (reference sequence). Trimming cost V 6 bases and J 4 bases; bases outside gene matches: 14. The CDR3 coding sequence is TGTGCCAGCAGGAATACCCAAATCACAGGGGGTTATAATTCACCCCTCCACTTT. Translating gives CASRNTQITGGYNSPLHF.

The chain carries TRBV5-6 and TRBJ2-7, with D uncertain. The V gene lost 4 bases and the J gene lost 1 base, with 6 bases spanning the gap. The V gene's germline CDR1 is SGHDT and CDR2 YYEEEE. The CDR3 runs 12 residues. The CDR3 sequence: CASSRLSYEQYV. As DNA, the CDR3 is TGTGCCAGCAGCCGACTTTCCTACGAGCAGTACGTC.

This clone has just one count. CDR3 sequence: CASFLQGTDTQYF. CDR3 coding DNA: TGTGCCAGCTTTCTACAGGGAACGGATACGCAGTATTTT. The chain employs TRBV5-4 and TRBJ2-3, with a weak D call TRBD1 (6 bases). Germline-derived CDR1 and CDR2 are SGHNT and YYREEE (reference sequence). With 7 bases removed from V and 6 bases from J, the gap between germline ends came to 15 bases. The CDR3 has 13 residues. Using reference TRBV5-4 and TRBJ2-3 for the parts outside the CDR3, the full variable domain is ETGVTQSPTHLIKTRGQQVTLRCSSQSGHNTVSWYQQALGQGPQFIFQYYREEENGRGNFPPRFSGLQFPNYSSELNVNALELDDSALYLCASFLQGTDTQYFGPGTRLTVL.

J is TRBJ1-2 and V is TRBV28, with 7 nucleotides matching TRBD1. Germline CDR1 reads MDHEN; CDR2 reads SYDVKM. This CDR3 comprises 14 residues. The trim removed 4 bases at V and 3 bases at J, leaving 5 bases unmatched. The CDR3 reads CASSSAGGYYGYTF. CDR3 bases: TGTGCCAGCAGTTCAGCAGGGGGGTACTATGGCTACACCTTC.

The CDR3 region is CASSVVGGAVDTQYF. CDR3 DNA: TGTGCCAGCAGCGTAGTTGGGGGGGCAGTAGATACGCAGTATTTT. The chain links TRBV9 to TRBJ2-3, with D perhaps matching TRBD2 (7 bases). The CDR3 sequence is 15 residues long. CDR1 is SGDLS, CDR2 YYNGEE, per germline. V was clipped by 0 bases and J by 5 bases, with 13 bases between them.

The CDR3 here is CASSPGGSTEAFF. CDR3 coding DNA: TGTGCCAGCAGCCCAGGGGGGAGCACTGAAGCTTTCTTT. This rearrangement joins TRBV7-3 to TRBJ1-1, with 7 nucleotides matching TRBD1. The V segment lost 5 bases and the J segment 4 bases; nucleotides outside the gene matches: 4. CDR3 length equals 13 residues. CDR1 SGHTA and CDR2 FQGTGA come from the germline V gene.

The chain joins TRBV27 to TRBJ1-5; D perhaps matches TRBD1 (6 bases). The CDR3 totals 14 residues. With 8 bases removed from V and 7 bases from J, the gap between germline ends came to 18 bases. Germline-derived CDR1 and CDR2 are MNHEY and SMNVEV (reference sequence). The CDR3 region is CASGFAGAKQPQHF. CDR3 bases: TGTGCCAGCGGCTTTGCGGGGGCAAAGCAGCCCCAGCATTTT.

The V gene is TRBV15, the J gene TRBJ2-2, with D hard to call. The V and J ends lost 3 bases and 7 bases respectively, with 15 bases between them. The CDR3 extends over 15 amino acids. Germline loops: CDR1 LNHNV, CDR2 YYDKDF (reference sequence). As DNA, the CDR3 is TGTGCCACCAGCAGTGAGGTTCTTCCAAGCGGGGAGCTGTTTTTT. Translation gives CATSSEVLPSGELFF.

This chain uses TRBV2 with TRBJ1-5, with 8 bases matching TRBD1. Germline V gives CDR1 SNHLY, CDR2 FYNNEI. This CDR3 region has 14 residues. Trimming cost V 5 bases and J 6 bases; bases outside gene matches: 6. The CDR3 spells CASSQGQGTQPQHF. CDR3 DNA: TGTGCCAGCAGTCAAGGACAGGGAACTCAGCCCCAGCATTTT.

The V gene is TRBV9, the J gene TRBJ2-5; TRBD1 aligns across 9 bases. This CDR3 is built from 14 residues. The germline gives CDR1 SGDLS, CDR2 YYNGEE. V lost 5 bases, J lost 7 bases, and 9 bases stayed unmatched. Here the CDR3 DNA reads TGTGCCAGCAGTCCGGGACAGGGTATTCGGACCCAGTACTTC. This gives the protein CASSPGQGIRTQYF.

V usage is TRBV3-1 (or the pseudogene TRBV3-2) and J usage is TRBJ2-4; tentatively, D is TRBD2 (6 bases). CDR3 length equals 14 residues. V lost 1 base to trimming and J lost 9 bases, with 13 bases between them. CDR1 and CDR2 (germline): LGHDT, YNNKEL (reference sequence). CDR3 region: CASSQGRTGGIQYF. The CDR3, as DNA: TGTGCCAGCAGCCAAGGCCGCACCGGGGGCATTCAGTACTTC.

The rearrangement joins TRBV10-1 to TRBJ1-1, with a tentative D call TRBD1 (5 bases). V shed 5 bases and J shed 4 bases, with 14 bases lying between them. The CDR3 has 14 amino acids. Germline V gives CDR1 WNHNN, CDR2 SYGVQD (reference sequence). The CDR3 reads CASSTRGEFTEAFF. For the CDR3, the DNA is TGCGCCAGCAGTACCCGGGGGGAATTCACTGAAGCTTTCTTT.

V and J are TRBV11-2 and TRBJ1-1, with 7 bases that match TRBD1. The CDR3 consists of 15 residues. The ends lost 3 bases at V and 5 bases at J; junction bases unmatched: 9. Germline CDR1 SGHAT, CDR2 FQNNGV. CDR3 residues: CASSFQGGGGTEAFF. The DNA of the CDR3 is TGTGCCAGCAGCTTTCAGGGGGGAGGAGGGACTGAAGCTTTCTTT.

The DNA for the CDR3 is TGTGCCAGTCGTAATCCCCCTGACTATGGCTACACCTTC. Translated: CASRNPPDYGYTF. This chain links TRBV19 with TRBJ1-2; D gene uncertain. CDR1 LNHDA and CDR2 SQIVND come from the germline V gene (reference sequence). The CDR3 sequence is 13 residues long. V was trimmed by 8 bases and J by 3 bases, leaving 13 bases between them.

The gene calls are TRBV6-5 and TRBJ2-5; D is perhaps TRBD1 (6 bases). There are 12 residues in the CDR3. CDR1 MNHEY and CDR2 SVGAGI come from the germline V gene. Trimming left V 8 bases short and J 5 bases short, with 12 bases between. The CDR3 DNA reads TGTGCCAGCGGCGACAGGTCGGAGACCCAGTACTTC. Translation gives CASGDRSETQYF.

The chain couples TRBV23-1 to TRBJ1-6, with D tentatively TRBD1 (6 bases). TRBV23-1 carries the ORF label, with uncertain function. Trimming removed 6 bases from V and 5 bases from J, with 20 bases in between. The CDR3 spans 17 residues. The CDR3 DNA follows: TGCGCCAGCAGACCCCACCCGGGACATTTAAATAATTCACCCCTCCACTTT. Amino acids: CASRPHPGHLNNSPLHF.

This chain links TRBV5-6 with TRBJ2-5; D is unresolved. Germline CDR1 and CDR2: SGHDT and YYEEEE. V lost 0 bases and J 2 bases, leaving 8 bases between the germline ends. The CDR3 runs 14 residues. The CDR3 region has the DNA TGTGCCAGCAGCTTGGTGGGCAATCAAGAGACCCAGTACTTC. Its translation is CASSLVGNQETQYF.

The chain combines TRBV18 with TRBJ1-1; D gene uncertain. The germline CDR1 and CDR2 sequences are KGHSH and LQKENI. V lost 0 bases to trimming and J lost 0 bases, with 5 bases between them. The CDR3 has 14 amino acids. The CDR3 region has the DNA TGTGCCAGCTCACCACCGAGTATGAACACTGAAGCTTTCTTT. It codes for CASSPPSMNTEAFF.

The chain links TRBV5-4 to TRBJ2-7; a possible D gene is TRBD1 (6 bases). CDR1 and CDR2 (germline): SGHNT, YYREEE (reference sequence). The V gene lost 2 bases and the J gene lost 5 bases, with 11 bases spanning the gap. The CDR3 has 13 residues. The CDR3 bases are TGTGCCAGCAGCTTACAGGGTACCAACGAGCAGTACTTC. Protein sequence: CASSLQGTNEQYF. Full variable domain (rest looked up from reference TRBV5-4 and TRBJ2-7): ETGVTQSPTHLIKTRGQQVTLRCSSQSGHNTVSWYQQALGQGPQFIFQYYREEENGRGNFPPRFSGLQFPNYSSELNVNALELDDSALYLCASSLQGTNEQYFGPGTRLTVT.

This clone has only a few counts. The sample contains more than one DNA sequence encoding this CDR3. The rearrangement joins TRBV13 to TRBJ2-3; the match to TRBD2 covers 7 bases. The germline gives CDR1 PRHDT, CDR2 FYEKMQ (reference sequence). This CDR3 comprises 17 residues. V was pared by 0 bases and J by 0 bases, with 6 bases of the junction left unmatched. The CDR3 bases are TGTGCCAGCAGCTTAGGCCTCTACGGGGGGAGCACAGATACGCAGTATTTT. Translated: CASSLGLYGGSTDTQYF.

The V and J genes are TRBV7-7 and TRBJ1-4, with 7 bases aligning to TRBD1. From germline, CDR1 is SSHAT and CDR2 FNYEAQ (reference sequence). The CDR3 consists of 15 residues. V dropped 5 bases and J dropped 3; count of bases not matched to a gene: 6. As DNA, the CDR3 is TGTGCCAGCAGCCGACAGGGAGGACCTAATGAAAAACTGTTTTTT. This codes for CASSRQGGPNEKLFF.

This chain joins TRBV10-3 and TRBJ2-3; tentative D call: TRBD2 (6 bases). Germline CDR1 is ENHRY and CDR2 is SYGVKD. V dropped 4 bases and J dropped 6 bases, with 14 bases sitting between them. CDR3 length equals 14 residues. CDR3 bases: TGTGCCATCAGTGTCGTGGAGGGCCGGGATACGCAGTATTTT. Translating gives CAISVVEGRDTQYF.

V gene TRBV6-5 combines with J gene TRBJ2-5; 8 bases agree with TRBD1. The CDR3 contains 15 residues. V was clipped by 4 bases and J by 3 bases; unmatched bases: 7. Germline assignment: CDR1 MNHEY and CDR2 SVGAGI. In nucleotides, the CDR3 is TGTGCCAGCAGTTCCACAGGGGGGAGTAAAGAGACCCAGTACTTC. Amino acids: CASSSTGGSKETQYF.

V gene TRBV6-1 combines with J gene TRBJ1-5; D might be TRBD1 (5 bases). CDR3 length: 16 amino acids. Germline V gives CDR1 MNHNS, CDR2 SASEGT. The V end lost 2 bases, the J end lost 4 bases, and 15 bases lay between the germline ends. This CDR3 reads CASSESWGGGNQPQHF. CDR3 in DNA: TGTGCCAGCAGTGAATCCTGGGGGGGTGGTAATCAGCCCCAGCATTTT.

This chain uses TRBV19 with TRBJ1-6, with D possibly TRBD1 on 5 matching bases. CDR1 and CDR2 from the germline V gene are LNHDA and SQIVND (reference sequence). The CDR3 consists of 17 residues. The V end was cut by 5 bases, the J end by 4 bases, with 18 bases between. In DNA form, the CDR3 reads TGTGCCAGTAGTCAAGGCGGAGGGACCGTATATAATTCACCCCTCCACTTT. This sequence encodes CASSQGGGTVYNSPLHF.